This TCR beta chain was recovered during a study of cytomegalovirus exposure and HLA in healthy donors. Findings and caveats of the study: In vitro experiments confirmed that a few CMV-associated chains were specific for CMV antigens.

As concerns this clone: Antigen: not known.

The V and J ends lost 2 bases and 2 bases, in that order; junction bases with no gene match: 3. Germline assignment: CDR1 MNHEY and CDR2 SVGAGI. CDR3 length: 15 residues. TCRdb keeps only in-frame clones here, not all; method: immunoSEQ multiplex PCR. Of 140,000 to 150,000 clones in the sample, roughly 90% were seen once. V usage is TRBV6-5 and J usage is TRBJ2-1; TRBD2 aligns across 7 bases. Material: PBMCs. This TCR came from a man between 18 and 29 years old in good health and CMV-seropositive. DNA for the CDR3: TGTGCCAGCAGTTACGCTAGCGGCCCCTACAATGAGCAGTTCTTC. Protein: CASSYASGPYNEQFF.